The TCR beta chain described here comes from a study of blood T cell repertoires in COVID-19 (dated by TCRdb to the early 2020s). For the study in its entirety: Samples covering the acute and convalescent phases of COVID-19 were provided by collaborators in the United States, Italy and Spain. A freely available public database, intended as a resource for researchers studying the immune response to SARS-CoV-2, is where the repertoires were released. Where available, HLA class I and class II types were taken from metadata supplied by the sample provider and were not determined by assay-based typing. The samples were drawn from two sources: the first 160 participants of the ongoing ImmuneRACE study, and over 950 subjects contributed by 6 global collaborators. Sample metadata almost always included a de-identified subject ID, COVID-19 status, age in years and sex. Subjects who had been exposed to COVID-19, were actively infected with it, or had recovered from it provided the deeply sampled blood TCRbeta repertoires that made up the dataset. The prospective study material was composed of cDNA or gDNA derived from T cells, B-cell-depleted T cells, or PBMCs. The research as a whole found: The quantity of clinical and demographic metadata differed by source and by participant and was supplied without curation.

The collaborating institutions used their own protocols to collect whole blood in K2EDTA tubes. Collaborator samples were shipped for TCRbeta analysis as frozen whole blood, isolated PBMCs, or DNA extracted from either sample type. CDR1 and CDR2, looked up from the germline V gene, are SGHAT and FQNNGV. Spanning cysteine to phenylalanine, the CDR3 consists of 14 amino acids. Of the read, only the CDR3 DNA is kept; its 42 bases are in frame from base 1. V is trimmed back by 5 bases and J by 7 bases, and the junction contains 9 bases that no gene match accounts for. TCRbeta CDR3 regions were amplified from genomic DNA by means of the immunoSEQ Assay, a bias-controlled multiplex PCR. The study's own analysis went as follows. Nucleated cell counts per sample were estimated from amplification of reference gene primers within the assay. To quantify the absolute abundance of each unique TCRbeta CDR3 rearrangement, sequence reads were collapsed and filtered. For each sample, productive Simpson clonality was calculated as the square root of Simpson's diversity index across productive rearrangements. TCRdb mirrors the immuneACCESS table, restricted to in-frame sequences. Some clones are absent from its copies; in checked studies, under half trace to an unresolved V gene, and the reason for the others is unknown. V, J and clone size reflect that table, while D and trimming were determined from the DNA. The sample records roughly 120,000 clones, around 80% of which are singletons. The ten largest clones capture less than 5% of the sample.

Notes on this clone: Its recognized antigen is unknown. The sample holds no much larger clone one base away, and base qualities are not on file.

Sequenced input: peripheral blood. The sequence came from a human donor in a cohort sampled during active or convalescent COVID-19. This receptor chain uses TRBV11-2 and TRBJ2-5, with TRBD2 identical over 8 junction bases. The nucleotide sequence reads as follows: TGTGCCAGCAGCCGGGGGGGCATTTCGACGACCCAGTACTTC. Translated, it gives CASSRGGISTTQYF.